This T cell receptor beta chain derives from a study of glioma-infiltrating T cells. The length of the CDR3 is 14 residues. Losses at the gene ends were 7 bases for V and 5 bases for J; bases not matched to a gene: 8. The V gene's germline CDR1 is MNHEY and CDR2 SMNVEV (reference sequence). Broader study findings: Gliomas, especially low-grade, showed above-expected tissue-blood divergence; non-neoplastic patients showed below. Only very few CDR3 sequences appeared in both tissue and blood.

A remark on this clonotype: What it binds is unknown.

Using RNA template, CDR3s of TCR alpha and beta were amplified with iRepertoire arm-PCR. Each CDR3 protein gets one entry after TCRdb re-called the multiplex PCR reads with MiXCR. The sample yields a few thousand distinct CDR3 sequences, more than 40% seen once. The clonotype comes from a human donor with low-grade glioma or glioblastoma, undergoing nonglioma brain surgery, or in good health (not recorded which). V usage is TRBV27 and J usage is TRBJ2-1; TRBD2 matches 7 bases. Sequencing was done on a sample of glioma tissue, nonneoplastic brain tissue, or PBMCs (not recorded which). CDR3 DNA sequence: TGTGCCAGCAAATTCCGGGAGGTGGACAATGAGCAGTTCTTC. Translation: CASKFREVDNEQFF.